This TCR beta chain was recorded in a study of technical replicates of blood from a handful of donors. Clones were read by immunoSEQ multiplex PCR, and TCRdb kept only the in-frame ones, dropping some. The sample gives fewer than 100,000 clones, 89% of which show up once; roughly 0.38% is in the top ten. V dropped 3 bases and J dropped 5; count of bases not matched to a gene: 17. This CDR3 contains 20 residues. CDR1 is MDHEN and CDR2 is SYDVKM in the germline V gene. The sequence derives from a human donor in good health. The V and J genes are TRBV28 and TRBJ2-1; 12 bases agree with TRBD2. The sample consisted of T cells isolated from PBMCs. CDR3 coding DNA: TGTGCCAGCAGTTTCTTAGTCAGGACTAGCGGGAAACAAGCCGACAATGAGCAGTTCTTC. Its translation is CASSFLVRTSGKQADNEQFF.